This T cell receptor beta chain was documented in a study of identifying expanded T cells in peripheral blood. Clones were read by immunoSEQ multiplex PCR, and TCRdb kept only the in-frame ones, dropping some. The profile shows 65,000 to 95,000 clones, around 84% of them singletons. Healthy donors had no documented immune events, such as infections, while sampled. The CDR3 is made up of 16 amino acids. Deletions cut 5 bases from V and 3 bases from J, with 19 bases between. The V gene's germline CDR1 is SGHVS and CDR2 FQNEAQ. Sequenced: blood. The clonotype comes from a person aged 18 to 75 in good health. The V gene is TRBV7-8, the J gene TRBJ2-5; the D is unclear. CDR3 protein: CASSPRVERYKETQYF. The CDR3 DNA is TGTGCCAGCAGCCCTAGGGTGGAGAGGTATAAAGAGACCCAGTACTTC.